This TCR beta chain is drawn from a study of T cell responses to AZD1222 COVID-19 vaccine. As for the study in general: Second doses at about 4 or about 12 weeks were pooled.

TCRdb's copy holds only in-frame clones and misses some; the assay was immunoSEQ multiplex PCR. This sample has 95,000 to 150,000 clones; over 75% occur once, and the top ten carry around 3.3%. The V gene's germline CDR1 is KGHSH and CDR2 LQKENI. With 4 bases clipped from V and 4 bases from J, the junction kept 4 bases outside the gene matches. The CDR3 is 15 residues long. General study findings and limits: Vaccine-associated CD4 TCRs spanned spike, dominant at 160-218 and 743-854. Breadth and depth of Spike-specific TCRs rose after two AZD1222 doses. White British ancestry dominated among donors, who included more females, and clonal diversity was possibly underestimated.

Worth noting for this clone: Its antigen is unidentified.

Sequences were derived from peripheral blood, sampled on day 0 of AZD1222 vaccination. The TCR originated in an adult in good health. V gene TRBV18 combines with J gene TRBJ1-2, with 12 bases lining up with TRBD1. The CDR3 region has the DNA TGTGCCAGCTCACAGGGGACAGGGGGCTTCTATGGCTACACCTTC. Protein product: CASSQGTGGFYGYTF.